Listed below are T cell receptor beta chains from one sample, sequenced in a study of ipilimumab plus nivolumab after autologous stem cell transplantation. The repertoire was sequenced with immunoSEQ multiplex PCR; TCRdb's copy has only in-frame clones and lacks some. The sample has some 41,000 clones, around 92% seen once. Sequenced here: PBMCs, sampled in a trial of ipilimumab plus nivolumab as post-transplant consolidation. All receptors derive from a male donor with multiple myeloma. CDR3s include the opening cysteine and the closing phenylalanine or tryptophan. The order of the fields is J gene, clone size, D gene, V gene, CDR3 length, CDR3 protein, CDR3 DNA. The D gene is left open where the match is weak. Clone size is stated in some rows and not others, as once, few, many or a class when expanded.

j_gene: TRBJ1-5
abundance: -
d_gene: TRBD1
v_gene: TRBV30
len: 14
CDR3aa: CAWSPGQGFQPQHF
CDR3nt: TGTGCCTGGAGTCCGGGACAGGGGTTTCAGCCCCAGCATTTT

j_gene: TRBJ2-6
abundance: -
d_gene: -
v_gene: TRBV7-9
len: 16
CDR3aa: CASSQYVGAGANVLTF
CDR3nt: TGTGCCAGCAGCCAATATGTGGGGGCTGGGGCCAACGTCCTGACTTTC

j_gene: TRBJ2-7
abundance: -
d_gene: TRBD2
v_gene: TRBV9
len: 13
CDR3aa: CASRFPQREIRYF
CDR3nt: TGTGCCAGCAGATTCCCCCAGCGGGAGATCCGGTACTTC

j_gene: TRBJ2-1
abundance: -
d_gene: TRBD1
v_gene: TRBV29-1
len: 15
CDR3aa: CSAQGLGTGNNEQFF
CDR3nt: TGCAGCGCCCAAGGGTTGGGGACAGGGAACAATGAGCAGTTCTTC

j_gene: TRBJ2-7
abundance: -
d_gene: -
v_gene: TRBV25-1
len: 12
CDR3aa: CASSRASYEQYF
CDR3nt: TGTGCCAGCAGCAGGGCATCCTACGAGCAGTACTTC

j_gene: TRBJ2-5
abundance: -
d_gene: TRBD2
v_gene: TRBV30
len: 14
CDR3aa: CAWNQRGWGETQYF
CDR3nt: TGTGCCTGGAACCAGCGGGGGTGGGGGGAGACCCAGTACTTC

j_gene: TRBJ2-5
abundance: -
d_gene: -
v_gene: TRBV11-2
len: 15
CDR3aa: CASSLDWGLEETQYF
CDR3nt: TGTGCCAGCAGCTTAGATTGGGGGCTAGAGGAGACCCAGTACTTC

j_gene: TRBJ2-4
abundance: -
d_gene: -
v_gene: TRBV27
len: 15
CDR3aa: CASRPGHLAKNIQYF
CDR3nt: TGTGCCTCACGCCCGGGACACCTAGCCAAAAACATTCAGTACTTC

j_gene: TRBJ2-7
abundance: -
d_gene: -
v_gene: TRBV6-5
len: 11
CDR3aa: CASSTDYEQYF
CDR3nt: TGTGCCAGCAGCACAGATTACGAGCAGTACTTC

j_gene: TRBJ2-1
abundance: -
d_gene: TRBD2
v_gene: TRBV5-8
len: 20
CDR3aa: CASSLAPAASGSLYYNEQFF
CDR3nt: TGTGCCAGCAGCTTGGCGCCGGCGGCTAGCGGTTCGTTATATTACAATGAGCAGTTCTTC

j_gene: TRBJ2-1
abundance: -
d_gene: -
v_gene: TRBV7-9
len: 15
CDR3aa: CASSLSGGAYNEQFF
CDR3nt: TGTGCCAGCAGCTTGAGTGGGGGGGCTTATAATGAGCAGTTCTTC

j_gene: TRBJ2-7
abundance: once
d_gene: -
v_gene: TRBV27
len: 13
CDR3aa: CASSYGLYYEQYF
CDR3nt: TGTGCCAGCAGTTACGGGCTATACTACGAGCAGTACTTC